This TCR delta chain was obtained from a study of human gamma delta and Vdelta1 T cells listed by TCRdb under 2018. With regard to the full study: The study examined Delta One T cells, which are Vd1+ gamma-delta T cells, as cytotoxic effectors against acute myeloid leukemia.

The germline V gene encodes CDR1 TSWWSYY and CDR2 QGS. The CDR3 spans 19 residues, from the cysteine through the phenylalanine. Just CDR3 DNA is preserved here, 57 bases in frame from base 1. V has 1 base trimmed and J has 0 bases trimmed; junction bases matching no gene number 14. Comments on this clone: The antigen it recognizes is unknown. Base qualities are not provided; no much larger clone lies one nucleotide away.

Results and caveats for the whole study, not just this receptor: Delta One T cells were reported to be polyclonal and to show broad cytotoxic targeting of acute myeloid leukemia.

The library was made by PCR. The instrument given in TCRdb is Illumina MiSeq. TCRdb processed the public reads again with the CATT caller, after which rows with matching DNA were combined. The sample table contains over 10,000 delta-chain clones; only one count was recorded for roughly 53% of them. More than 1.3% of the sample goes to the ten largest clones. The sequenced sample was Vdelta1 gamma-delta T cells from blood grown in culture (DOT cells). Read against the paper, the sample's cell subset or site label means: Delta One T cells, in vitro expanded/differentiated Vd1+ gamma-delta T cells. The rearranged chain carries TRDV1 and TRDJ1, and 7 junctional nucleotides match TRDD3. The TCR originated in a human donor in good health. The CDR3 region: CALGEQGYSAVRYTDKLIF. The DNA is TGTGCTCTTGGGGAACAGGGATACTCGGCCGTCCGTTACACCGATAAACTCATCTTT.